This paragraph reports one T cell receptor (beta chain). The junction and the germline gene differ at one end; a read error may be behind it. This record belongs to a study of cytomegalovirus exposure and HLA in healthy donors. The germline V gene has CDR1 MNHEY and CDR2 SMNVEV (reference sequence). The CDR3 length is 15 residues. PCR involved 60 Vbeta and 13 Jbeta primers. Produced via immunoSEQ multiplex PCR; TCRdb's table is partial and in-frame only. The sample includes approximately 120,000 clones, roughly 70% of them seen just once. The source of this sequence is a man aged 25-40 years in good health and CMV-seronegative. This chain joins TRBV27 and TRBJ1-5; 7 bases are shared with TRBD1. Sequences were obtained from PBMCs. The CDR3 loop reads CAGSPVGTGVPAQHF. In DNA form, the CDR3 reads TGTGCCGGCAGTCCCGTTGGAACAGGGGTCCCGGCCCAGCATTTT.